Listed here are 25 T cell receptor beta chains from one sample, sequenced in a study of shared clonotypes between healthy human individuals. Libraries were prepared by immunoSEQ multiplex PCR; TCRdb keeps only in-frame clonotypes and omits some of them. The sample lists about 1.1 million clones, around three quarters seen once, with more than 0.85% in the top ten. Source material: memory CD4+ T cells from PBMCs. Subset here: CD45RA-negative fraction. Every receptor here comes from a man aged 18-30 years in good health. Some clones in this sample may be carry-over from other donors' samples.

This clone was counted once. The chain carries TRBV6-5 and TRBJ2-5; D may be TRBD1 (7 bases). V lost 8 bases, J lost 5 bases, and 15 bases lay in between. CDR1 MNHEY and CDR2 SVGAGI come from the germline V gene. CDR3 length: 13 residues. The CDR3 sequence is CASLGGGGETQYF. The DNA of the CDR3 is TGTGCCAGCCTAGGAGGGGGCGGGGAGACCCAGTACTTC.

This clone was counted between two and nine times. The chain is built from TRBV2 and TRBJ1-5; no clear D gene. V was clipped by 2 bases and J by 1 base, with 6 bases between them. There are 14 residues in the CDR3. Looked up from germline, CDR1 is SNHLY and CDR2 is FYNNEI. The CDR3 coding sequence is TGTGCCAGCAGTGAATCGGGGAGCAATCAGCCCCAGCATTTT. Amino acid sequence: CASSESGSNQPQHF.

This clone has just one count. This chain joins TRBV28 and TRBJ1-2; D unresolved. From germline, CDR1 is MDHEN and CDR2 SYDVKM. V lost 5 bases, J lost 3 bases, and 13 bases lay in between. The CDR3 covers 14 residues. CDR3 DNA sequence: TGTGCCAGCAGTGAAGATCCATCGGACTATGGCTACACCTTC. Protein: CASSEDPSDYGYTF.

Regarding this clone: The sample holds other DNA sequences that translate to the same CDR3. The rearrangement uses TRBV27 and TRBJ1-5; no reliable D call. Trimming left V 2 bases short and J 0 bases short, with 5 bases between. Germline V gene sequence: CDR1 MNHEY, CDR2 SMNVEV (reference sequence). The CDR3 length is 14 residues. In DNA, the CDR3 is TGTGCCAGCAGTTTAGGTGATAGCAATCAGCCCCAGCATTTT. This codes for CASSLGDSNQPQHF.

This clone was seen only once. The chain recombines TRBV28 with TRBJ2-3; maybe TRBD1 (5 bases). The CDR3 totals 15 residues. Deletions cut 5 bases from V and 1 base from J, with 13 bases between. Germline V gene data show CDR1 as MDHEN and CDR2 as SYDVKM. The CDR3 DNA reads as TGTGCCAGCAGTACACAGGCCCCTGGCACAGATACGCAGTATTTT. Its translation is CASSTQAPGTDTQYF.

This clone appeared a single time. The gene calls are TRBV5-1 and TRBJ2-5, with 10 bases matching TRBD1. Looked up from germline, CDR1 is SGHRS and CDR2 is YFSETQ. V shed 4 bases, J shed 4 bases, and the junction held 7 bases outside the gene matches. The CDR3 runs 15 residues. The CDR3 region is CASSPGTGVAETQYF. DNA of the CDR3: TGCGCCAGCAGCCCCGGGACAGGGGTGGCAGAGACCCAGTACTTC.

The chain links TRBV6-9 to TRBJ1-2; TRBD1 might be the D (6 bases). Trimming left V 8 bases short and J 6 bases short, with 16 bases between. The CDR3 spans 13 residues. CDR1 is MNHGY, CDR2 SVAAGI, per germline. As DNA, the CDR3 is TGTGCCAGCCCCAGGGGCTCGGGCGATGGCTACACCTTC. This translates into CASPRGSGDGYTF.

In nucleotides, the CDR3 is TGTGCCTGGAGTGTTTCTGACAGAGCTGAAGCTTTCTTT. Its protein product is CAWSVSDRAEAFF. The genes are TRBV30 and TRBJ1-1; possible D gene TRBD1, 5 bases. With 0 bases removed from V and 6 bases from J, the gap between germline ends came to 11 bases. CDR1 is GTSNPN, CDR2 SVGIG, per germline (reference sequence). The CDR3 consists of 13 residues.

As for this clone: The junction does not match germline at one end; this may be a read error. The CDR3 sequence is CASSSGAPWGYTF. The CDR3 DNA sequence: TGCGCCAGCAGCTCGGGGGCTCCATGGGGCTACACCTTC. This sequence joins TRBV5-4 and TRBJ1-2, with D perhaps TRBD1 (6 bases). The CDR3 spans 13 residues. Germline values: CDR1 SGHNT, CDR2 YYREEE (reference sequence).

In this sample, this clone turned up once. V is TRBV28 and J is TRBJ1-5; TRBD1 agrees at 7 bases. V shed 5 bases, J shed 3 bases, and the junction held 7 bases outside the gene matches. The CDR3 totals 15 residues. Germline values: CDR1 MDHEN, CDR2 SYDVKM. Here the CDR3 reads CASSEATGYNQPQHF. As DNA, the CDR3 is TGTGCCAGCAGTGAAGCGACAGGGTACAATCAGCCCCAGCATTTT.

This chain joins TRBV28 and TRBJ2-1, with D perhaps being TRBD1 or TRBD2 (5 bases each). The length of the CDR3 is 14 residues. Germline V gene sequence: CDR1 MDHEN, CDR2 SYDVKM. Trimming cost V 2 bases and J 7 bases, with 12 bases left between them. The CDR3 protein is CASSLRDGMNEQFF. CDR3 bases: TGTGCCAGCAGTTTAAGGGACGGTATGAATGAGCAGTTCTTC.

This clone has ten or more counts. V is TRBV6-6 and J is TRBJ2-7; no definite D call. With 3 bases removed from V and 4 bases from J, the gap between germline ends came to 16 bases. Germline V lookup: CDR1 MNHNY, CDR2 SVGAGI (reference sequence). This CDR3 has 15 residues. The CDR3 loop reads CASSYRSSSGYEQYF. The CDR3 nucleotides are TGTGCCAGCAGTTATAGGTCTTCGTCAGGTTACGAGCAGTACTTC.

This clone occurred a few times. The J gene is TRBJ1-1, the V gene TRBV29-1; 7 bases are a match to TRBD1. The germline CDR1 and CDR2 sequences are SQVTM and ANQGSEA. The length of the CDR3 is 13 residues. The junction had 6 bases not matched to a gene; V was cut back by 4 bases and J by 4 bases. CDR3 sequence: CSVAVQGGTEAFF. CDR3 sequence (DNA): TGCAGCGTTGCTGTTCAGGGGGGCACTGAAGCTTTCTTT.

This clone has only one observation. The J gene is TRBJ1-2, the V gene TRBV6-5, with TRBD1 identical over 7 bases. The CDR3 totals 13 residues. Germline V gene lookup returns CDR1 MNHEY and CDR2 SVGAGI. V shed 2 bases and J 8 bases; nucleotides not matched to a gene: 5. DNA for the CDR3: TGTGCCAGCAGTTACATCTCAGGGGGAGGCTACACCTTC. It is translated as CASSYISGGGYTF.

Of note for this clone: The junction departs from germline at one end; a sequencing error may be responsible. Written as DNA, the CDR3 is TGTACCAGTAGTATAATAGGGTCGGGGAGCACTGAAGCTTTCTTT. This gives the protein CTSSIIGSGSTEAFF. The chain links TRBV19 to TRBJ1-1; D is ambiguous. CDR1 is LNHDA, CDR2 SQIVND, per germline (reference sequence). The CDR3 totals 15 residues.

Written as DNA, the CDR3 is TGCGCCAGCAGCTCCTATAGCGGGAGGGCTAGGAACGAGCAGTACTTC. Translation gives CASSSYSGRARNEQYF. The V gene is TRBV4-1, the J gene TRBJ2-7; 11 bases align to TRBD2. This CDR3 contains 16 residues. V lost 5 bases and J lost 5; bases outside the gene matches: 11. Germline CDR1 reads MGHRA; CDR2 reads YSYEKL.

The V and J genes are TRBV15 and TRBJ2-3, with a tentative D call TRBD2 (5 bases). Trimming left V 1 base short and J 4 bases short, with 6 bases between. The CDR3 extends over 13 amino acids. Germline CDR1 LNHNV, CDR2 YYDKDF (reference sequence). In DNA form, the CDR3 reads TGTGCCACCAGCAGAGGGACTTCAGATACGCAGTATTTT. Amino acid sequence: CATSRGTSDTQYF.

The gene calls are TRBV27 and TRBJ2-1; D might be TRBD1 (7 bases). The CDR3 contains 15 residues. Looked up from germline, CDR1 is MNHEY and CDR2 is SMNVEV (reference sequence). V was shortened by 4 bases and J by 7 bases, with 17 bases between the two germline ends. The CDR3 sequence is CASSSYSAGGNEQFF. DNA of the CDR3: TGTGCCAGCAGTTCATATTCAGCAGGGGGGAATGAGCAGTTCTTC.

V gene TRBV27 combines with J gene TRBJ2-2; 7 positions agree with TRBD2. The length of the CDR3 is 15 residues. J gave up 1 base and V 3 bases, and 2 bases lay outside the gene matches. CDR1 is MNHEY, CDR2 SMNVEV, per germline (reference sequence). CDR3 sequence reads: CASSFGRVNTGELFF. DNA for the CDR3: TGTGCCAGCAGTTTTGGGAGGGTGAACACCGGGGAGCTGTTTTTT.

This clone was recorded once. In the same sample, other DNA sequences code for this CDR3. This chain links TRBV20-1 with TRBJ2-3; D ambiguous. The V end was cut by 4 bases, the J end by 3 bases, with 2 bases between. Per germline, CDR1 DFQATT and CDR2 SNEGSKA (reference sequence). CDR3 length: 10 residues. DNA of the CDR3: TGCAGTGCTACAACAGATACGCAGTATTTT. This gives the protein CSATTDTQYF.

The chain uses TRBV7-6 and TRBJ1-5, with a weak D call TRBD1 (5 bases). This CDR3 contains 14 residues. The germline V and J ends were trimmed by 5 bases and 9 bases, with 17 bases remaining between them. Germline V gives CDR1 SGHVS, CDR2 FNYEAQ. DNA of the CDR3: TGTGCCAGCAGCCTGGGACCGCATATTCGGCCCCAGCATTTT. Translated: CASSLGPHIRPQHF.

The rearrangement uses TRBV28 and TRBJ2-1, with D possibly TRBD2 on 6 matching bases. Germline V gene data show CDR1 as MDHEN and CDR2 as SYDVKM. V was trimmed by 4 bases and J by 6 bases, leaving 13 bases between them. The CDR3 has 14 amino acids. The CDR3 sequence is CASSSPGLINEQFF. CDR3 coding DNA: TGTGCCAGCAGTTCCCCGGGACTTATCAATGAGCAGTTCTTC.

The chain recombines TRBV6-5 with TRBJ1-5; a weak D match, TRBD1 (5 bases). V lost 5 bases and J lost 3, with 8 bases in between. CDR1 is MNHEY, CDR2 SVGAGI, per germline. CDR3 length equals 13 residues. CDR3 nucleotide sequence: TGTGCCAGCAGTCAACAGGTCAATCAGCCCCAGCATTTT. It is translated as CASSQQVNQPQHF.

This rearrangement joins TRBV27 to TRBJ1-4; 8 bases line up with TRBD1. Germline values: CDR1 MNHEY, CDR2 SMNVEV (reference sequence). The CDR3 length is 19 residues. V lost 11 bases to trimming and J lost 0 bases; unmatched junction nucleotides: 20. CDR3 protein: CAGILFKDREITTNEKLFF. In DNA, the CDR3 is TGTGCCGGCATCCTATTTAAGGACAGGGAAATAACAACTAATGAAAAACTGTTTTTT.

The chain uses TRBV2 and TRBJ2-4; D may correspond to TRBD1 or TRBD2 (5 bases each). Trimming removed 7 bases at V and 3 bases at J, with 13 bases between. Germline lookup yields CDR1 SNHLY and CDR2 FYNNEI. The CDR3 is 14 amino acids. DNA of the CDR3: TGTGCCAGCAACTCCGATGGGGGCAAAAACATTCAGTACTTC. Its translation: CASNSDGGKNIQYF. Full variable domain (missing parts from reference TRBV2 and TRBJ2-4): EPEVTQTPSHQVTQMGQEVILRCVPISNHLYFYWYRQILGQKVEFLVSFYNNEISEKSEIFDDQFSVERPDGSNFTLKIRSTKLEDSAMYFCASNSDGGKNIQYFGAGTRLSVL.